The source of this T cell receptor (beta chain) is a study of OX40 agonist ivuxolimab in advanced cancers. Study summary: Patients' therapy was ivuxolimab, an antibody that acts as an agonist of OX40 (CD134).

TCRdb keeps only in-frame clones here, not all; method: immunoSEQ multiplex PCR. The sample records 70,000 or so clones, 75% to 95% being singletons. Unmatched junction bases numbered 13, after V lost 8 bases and J lost 10 bases. CDR1 is SGHTA and CDR2 is FQGNSA in the germline V gene. The CDR3 is 14 amino acids. This receptor was obtained from an adult with an advanced solid tumor such as melanoma, head and neck, liver or kidney cancer. The chain carries TRBV7-2 and TRBJ2-1, with 8 nucleotides matching TRBD2. The sample in question was CD4+ or CD8+ T cells sorted from blood, obtained in a trial of the OX40 agonist ivuxolimab. CDR3 nucleotides: TGTGCCAGCGGCAAGGGACTAGGGGGTTACGAGCAGTTCTTC. It codes for CASGKGLGGYEQFF.